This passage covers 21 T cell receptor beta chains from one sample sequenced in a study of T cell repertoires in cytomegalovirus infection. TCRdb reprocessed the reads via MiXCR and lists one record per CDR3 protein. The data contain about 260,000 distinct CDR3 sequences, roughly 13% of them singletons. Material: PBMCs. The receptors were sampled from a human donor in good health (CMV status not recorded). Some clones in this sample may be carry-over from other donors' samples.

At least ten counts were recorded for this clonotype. Here the CDR3 reads CASSYSGLGDEQFF. As DNA, the CDR3 is TGTGCCAGCAGTTACTCGGGACTAGGGGATGAGCAGTTCTTC. V gene TRBV6-2 or TRBV6-3 combines with J gene TRBJ2-1; 8 bases line up with TRBD2. The CDR3 spans 14 residues. Germline CDR1 MNHEY, CDR2 SVGEGT. V lost 0 bases, J lost 8 bases, and 3 bases stayed unmatched.

CDR3 sequence (DNA): TGTGCCAGCAGCTTAGCCCCGGAGAACACTGAAGCTTTCTTT. It specifies CASSLAPENTEAFF. The rearrangement uses TRBV11-3 and TRBJ1-1; D call uncertain. Trimming shortened V by 1 base and J by 1 base, and 7 bases separated the two germline ends. The CDR3 is made up of 14 amino acids. Germline values: CDR1 SGHNT, CDR2 YENEEA. Complete variable domain (other parts from reference TRBV11-3 and TRBJ1-1): EAGVVQSPRYKIIEKKQPVAFWCNPISGHNTLYWYLQNLGQGPELLIRYENEEAVDDSQLPKDRFSAERLKGVDSTLKIQPAELGDSAVYLCASSLAPENTEAFFGQGTRLTVV.

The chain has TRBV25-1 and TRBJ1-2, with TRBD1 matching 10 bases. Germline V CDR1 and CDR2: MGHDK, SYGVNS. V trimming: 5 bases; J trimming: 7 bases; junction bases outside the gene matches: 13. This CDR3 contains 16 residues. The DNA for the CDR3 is TGTGCCAGCAGTCATCCGGGACAGGGGTTAACACGTGGCTACACCTTC. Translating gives CASSHPGQGLTRGYTF.

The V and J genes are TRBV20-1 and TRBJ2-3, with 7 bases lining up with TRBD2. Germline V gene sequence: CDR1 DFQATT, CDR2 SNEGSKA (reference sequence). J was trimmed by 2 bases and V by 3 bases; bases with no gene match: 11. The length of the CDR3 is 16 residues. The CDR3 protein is CSASLLASGYTDTQYF. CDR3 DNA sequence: TGCAGTGCTAGTCTCCTCGCTAGCGGTTACACAGATACGCAGTATTTT.

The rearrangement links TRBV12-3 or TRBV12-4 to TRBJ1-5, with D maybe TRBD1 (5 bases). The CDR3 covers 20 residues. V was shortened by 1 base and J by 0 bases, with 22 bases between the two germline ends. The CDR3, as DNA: TGTGCCAGCAGTTTAGTGGGGGGAAACAGCTCCCTGTATAGCAATCAGCCCCAGCATTTT. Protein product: CASSLVGGNSSLYSNQPQHF.

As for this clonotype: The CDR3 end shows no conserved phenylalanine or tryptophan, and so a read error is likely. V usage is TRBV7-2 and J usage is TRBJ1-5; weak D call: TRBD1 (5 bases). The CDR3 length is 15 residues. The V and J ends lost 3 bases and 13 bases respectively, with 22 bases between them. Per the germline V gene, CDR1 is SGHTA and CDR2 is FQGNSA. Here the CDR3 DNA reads TGTGCCAGCAGCTTTATGGCATCAGGGCAGCAGACACAGCATTGT. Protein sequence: CASSFMASGQQTQHC.

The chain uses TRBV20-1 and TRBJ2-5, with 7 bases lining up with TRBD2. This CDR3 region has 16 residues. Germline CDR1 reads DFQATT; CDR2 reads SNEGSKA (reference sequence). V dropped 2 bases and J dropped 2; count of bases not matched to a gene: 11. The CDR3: CSARPLTSLRQETQYF. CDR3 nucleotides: TGCAGTGCTAGACCTCTGACTAGCCTTCGGCAAGAGACCCAGTACTTC.

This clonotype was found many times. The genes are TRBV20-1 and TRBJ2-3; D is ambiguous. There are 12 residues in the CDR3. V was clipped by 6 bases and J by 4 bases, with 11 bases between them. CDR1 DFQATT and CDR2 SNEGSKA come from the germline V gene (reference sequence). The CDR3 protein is CSAPGNADTQYF. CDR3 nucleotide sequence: TGCAGTGCGCCGGGCAACGCAGATACGCAGTATTTT.

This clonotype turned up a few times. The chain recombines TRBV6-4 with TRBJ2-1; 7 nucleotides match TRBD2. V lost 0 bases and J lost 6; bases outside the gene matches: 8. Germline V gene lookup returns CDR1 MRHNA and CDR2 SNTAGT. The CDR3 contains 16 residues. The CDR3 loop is CASSDSASGTANEQFF. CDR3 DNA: TGTGCCAGCAGTGACTCGGCTAGCGGTACGGCCAATGAGCAGTTCTTC.

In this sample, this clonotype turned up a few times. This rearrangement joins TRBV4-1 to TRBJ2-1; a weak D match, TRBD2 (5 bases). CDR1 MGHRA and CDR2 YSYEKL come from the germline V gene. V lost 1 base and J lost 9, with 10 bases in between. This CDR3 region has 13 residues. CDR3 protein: CASSQVNRGEQFF. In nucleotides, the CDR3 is TGCGCCAGCAGCCAAGTGAACCGGGGTGAGCAGTTCTTC.

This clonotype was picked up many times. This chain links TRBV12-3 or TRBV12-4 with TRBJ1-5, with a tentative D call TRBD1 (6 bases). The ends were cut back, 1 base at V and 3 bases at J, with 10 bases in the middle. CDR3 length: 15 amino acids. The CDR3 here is CASSLDNRVNQPQHF. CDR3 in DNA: TGTGCCAGCAGTTTAGATAACAGGGTCAATCAGCCCCAGCATTTT.

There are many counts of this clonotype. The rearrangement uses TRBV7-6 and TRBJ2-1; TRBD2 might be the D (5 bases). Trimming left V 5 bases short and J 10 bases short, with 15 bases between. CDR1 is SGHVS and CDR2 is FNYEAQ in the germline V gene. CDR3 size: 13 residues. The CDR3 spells CASSERGSVEQFF. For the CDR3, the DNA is TGTGCCAGCAGCGAACGGGGTAGCGTCGAGCAGTTCTTC.

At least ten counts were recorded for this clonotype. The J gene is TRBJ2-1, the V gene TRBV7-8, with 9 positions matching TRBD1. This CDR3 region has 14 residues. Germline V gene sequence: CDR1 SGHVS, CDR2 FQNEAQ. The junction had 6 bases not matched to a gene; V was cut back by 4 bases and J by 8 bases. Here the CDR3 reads CASSSGDRDYEQFF. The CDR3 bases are TGTGCCAGCAGCTCCGGGGACAGGGACTATGAGCAGTTCTTC.

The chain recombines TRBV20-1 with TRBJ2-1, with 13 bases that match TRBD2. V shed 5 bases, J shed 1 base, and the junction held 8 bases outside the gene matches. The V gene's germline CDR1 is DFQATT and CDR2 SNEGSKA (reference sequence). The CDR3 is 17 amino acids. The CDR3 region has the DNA TGCAGTGCTGCCCGGACTAGCGGGGGTGGGTCCTACAATGAGCAGTTCTTC. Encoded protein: CSAARTSGGGSYNEQFF.

The CDR3 nucleotides are TGCAGTGCTAGGAGAGACGGGAGTCCCTACGAGCAGTACTTC. Protein sequence: CSARRDGSPYEQYF. The chain combines TRBV20-1 with TRBJ2-7; possible D gene TRBD2, 6 bases. Deletions cut 3 bases from V and 2 bases from J, with 14 bases between. Germline assignment: CDR1 DFQATT and CDR2 SNEGSKA (reference sequence). The CDR3 has 14 amino acids.

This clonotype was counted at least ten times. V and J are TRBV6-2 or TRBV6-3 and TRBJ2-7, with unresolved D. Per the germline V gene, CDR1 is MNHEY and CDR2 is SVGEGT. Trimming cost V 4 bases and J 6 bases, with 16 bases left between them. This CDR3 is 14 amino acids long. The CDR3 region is CASSWFGSSGEQYF. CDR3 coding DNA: TGTGCCAGCAGTTGGTTTGGATCCTCTGGCGAGCAGTACTTC.

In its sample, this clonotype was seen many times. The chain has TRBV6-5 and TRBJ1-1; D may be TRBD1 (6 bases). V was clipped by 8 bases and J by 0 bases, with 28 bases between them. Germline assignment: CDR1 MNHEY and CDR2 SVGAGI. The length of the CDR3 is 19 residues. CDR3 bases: TGTGCCAGCGCATTCAGGCCCATTCAGACAGGAGGGATGAACACTGAAGCTTTCTTT. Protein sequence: CASAFRPIQTGGMNTEAFF.

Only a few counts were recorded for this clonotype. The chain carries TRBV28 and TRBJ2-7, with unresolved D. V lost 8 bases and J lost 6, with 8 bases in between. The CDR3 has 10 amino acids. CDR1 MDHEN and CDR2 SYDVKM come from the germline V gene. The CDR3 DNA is TGTGCCAGCGGAAGGGTCGAGCAGTACTTC. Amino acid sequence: CASGRVEQYF.

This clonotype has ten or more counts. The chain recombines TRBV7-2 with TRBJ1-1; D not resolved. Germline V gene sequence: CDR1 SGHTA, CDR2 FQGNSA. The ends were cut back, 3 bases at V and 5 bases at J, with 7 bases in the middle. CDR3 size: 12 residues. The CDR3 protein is CASSFDWTEAFF. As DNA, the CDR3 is TGTGCCAGCAGCTTTGATTGGACTGAAGCTTTCTTT. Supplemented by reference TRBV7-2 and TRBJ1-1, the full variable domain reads GAGVSQSPSNKVTEKGKDVELRCDPISGHTALYWYRQSLGQGLEFLIYFQGNSAPDKSGLPSDRFSAERTGGSVSTLTIQRTQQEDSAVYLCASSFDWTEAFFGQGTRLTVV.

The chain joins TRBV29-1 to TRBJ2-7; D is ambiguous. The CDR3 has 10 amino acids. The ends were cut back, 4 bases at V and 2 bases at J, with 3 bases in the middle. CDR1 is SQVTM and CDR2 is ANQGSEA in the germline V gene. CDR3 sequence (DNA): TGCAGCGTTGTCACCTACGAGCAGTACTTC. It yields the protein CSVVTYEQYF.

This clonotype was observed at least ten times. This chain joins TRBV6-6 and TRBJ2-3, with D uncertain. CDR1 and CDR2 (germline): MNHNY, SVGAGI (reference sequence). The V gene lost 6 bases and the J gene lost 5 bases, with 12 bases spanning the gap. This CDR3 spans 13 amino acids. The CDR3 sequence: CASRASGQDTQYF. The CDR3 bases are TGTGCCAGCAGAGCCTCTGGGCAAGATACGCAGTATTTT.